What follows are 15 T cell receptor beta chains derived from one specimen sequenced in a study of T cell responses to AZD1222 COVID-19 vaccine. Measured with immunoSEQ multiplex PCR; TCRdb has only the in-frame clones, and not every one. Of 120,000 or so clones detected, 80% to 90% appear once; the ten largest clones hold roughly 1.2%. The source material was peripheral blood, sampled on day 0 of AZD1222 vaccination. The receptor set was obtained from an adult in good health.

To note about this clone: The sample holds other DNA sequences that translate to the same CDR3. This chain links TRBV6-5 with TRBJ1-1; TRBD1 might be the D (5 bases). The CDR3 consists of 14 residues. Trimming shortened V by 0 bases and J by 3 bases, and 8 bases separated the two germline ends. CDR1 is MNHEY, CDR2 SVGAGI, per germline. This CDR3 is CASSYSRGDTEAFF. The CDR3 DNA sequence: TGTGCCAGCAGTTACTCGAGGGGAGACACTGAAGCTTTCTTT.

This rearrangement joins TRBV4-3 to TRBJ1-4; D remains ambiguous. The CDR3 consists of 17 residues. Germline CDR1 LGHNA, CDR2 YSLEER. Deletions cut 0 bases from V and 4 bases from J, with 15 bases between. This CDR3 reads CASSQDTRAGVNEKLFF. CDR3 bases: TGCGCCAGCAGCCAAGACACCCGCGCGGGAGTTAATGAAAAACTGTTTTTT.

This chain joins TRBV12-3 or TRBV12-4 and TRBJ2-1; D might be TRBD2 (5 bases). The CDR3 sequence is 12 residues long. Between the trimmed V and J ends, which lost 1 base and 9 bases, there was a span of 7 bases. In DNA form, the CDR3 reads TGTGCCAGCAGTTTAGTACGGGGTGAGCAGTTCTTC. Its protein product is CASSLVRGEQFF.

The V call is TRBV6-5, the J call TRBJ1-1, with 8 bases matching TRBD1. The CDR3 spans 13 residues. Germline CDR1 reads MNHEY; CDR2 reads SVGAGI. J lost 2 bases, V lost 9 bases, and 5 bases had no gene match. CDR3 sequence reads: CASDDRGNTEAFF. CDR3 nucleotides: TGTGCCAGTGATGACAGGGGAAACACTGAAGCTTTCTTT.

This clone showed up just a few times. The V call is TRBV6-5, the J call TRBJ1-2; D gene unclear. V lost 8 bases and J lost 4, with 14 bases in between. CDR3 length: 13 residues. Looked up from germline, CDR1 is MNHEY and CDR2 is SVGAGI. The CDR3 region has the DNA TGTGCCAGCCAGGAGAGGACTACCTATGGCTACACCTTC. Translated: CASQERTTYGYTF.

V usage is TRBV6-1 and J usage is TRBJ1-6; the match to TRBD1 covers 7 bases. CDR3 length equals 16 residues. The junction had 7 bases not matched to a gene; V was cut back by 2 bases and J by 6 bases. Germline V gene lookup returns CDR1 MNHNS and CDR2 SASEGT. CDR3 sequence reads: CASSEQQGQGNSPLHF. The CDR3 DNA reads as TGTGCCAGCAGTGAACAACAGGGGCAGGGTAATTCACCCCTCCACTTT.

The gene calls are TRBV19 and TRBJ1-1; D remains ambiguous. This CDR3 has 12 residues. Trimming removed 3 bases at V and 11 bases at J, with 13 bases between. Looked up from germline, CDR1 is LNHDA and CDR2 is SQIVND (reference sequence). CDR3 in DNA: TGTGCCAGTAGTATCGGTGGCTTGGGTGCTTTCTTT. Protein: CASSIGGLGAFF.

The chain employs TRBV2 and TRBJ1-6, with D uncertain. The CDR3 has 15 amino acids. V lost 4 bases and J 4 bases, leaving 11 bases between the germline ends. Germline lookup yields CDR1 SNHLY and CDR2 FYNNEI. CDR3 protein: CASSVLLSYNSPLHF. The CDR3, as DNA: TGTGCCAGCAGTGTACTACTATCGTATAATTCACCCCTCCACTTT. The full variable domain, rest sourced from reference TRBV2 and TRBJ1-6, is EPEVTQTPSHQVTQMGQEVILRCVPISNHLYFYWYRQILGQKVEFLVSFYNNEISEKSEIFDDQFSVERPDGSNFTLKIRSTKLEDSAMYFCASSVLLSYNSPLHFGNGTRLTVT.

The count of this clone is one. The CDR3 DNA sequence: TGTGCCAGCAGCTTGAACAGCCTCCCGTCTGGCTACACCTTC. This codes for CASSLNSLPSGYTF. The chain carries TRBV5-4 and TRBJ1-2; D is ambiguous. Germline loops: CDR1 SGHNT, CDR2 YYREEE (reference sequence). V was shortened by 1 base and J by 7 bases, with 14 bases between the two germline ends. The CDR3 has 14 amino acids.

This chain links TRBV9 with TRBJ2-5; 11 bases line up with TRBD2. This CDR3 spans 16 amino acids. Germline CDR1 SGDLS, CDR2 YYNGEE. V lost 4 bases to trimming and J lost 5 bases; unmatched junction nucleotides: 10. The CDR3 sequence is CASSLGNSGGAETQYF. The CDR3 region has the DNA TGTGCCAGCAGCCTCGGAAATAGCGGGGGGGCGGAGACCCAGTACTTC. Supplemented by reference TRBV9 and TRBJ2-5, the full variable domain reads DSGVTQTPKHLITATGQRVTLRCSPRSGDLSVYWYQQSLDQGLQFLIQYYNGEERAKGNILERFSAQQFPDLHSELNLSSLELGDSALYFCASSLGNSGGAETQYFGPGTRLLVL.

The genes are TRBV6-1 and TRBJ2-7, with D tentatively TRBD1 (5 bases). From germline, CDR1 is MNHNS and CDR2 SASEGT. The CDR3 is 15 residues long. V was shortened by 2 bases and J by 1 base, with 12 bases between the two germline ends. The CDR3 loop reads CASSERWGQSYEQYF. In DNA form, the CDR3 reads TGTGCCAGCAGTGAAAGGTGGGGCCAGTCCTACGAGCAGTACTTC.

This chain joins TRBV4-1 and TRBJ1-2; no definite D call. V lost 1 base and J lost 1, with 4 bases in between. Germline V gives CDR1 MGHRA, CDR2 YSYEKL. This CDR3 region has 13 residues. CDR3 region: CASSQGVNYGYTF. CDR3 DNA sequence: TGCGCCAGCAGCCAAGGGGTTAACTATGGCTACACCTTC.

The gene calls are TRBV4-3 and TRBJ1-4; 9 bases map to TRBD1. The CDR3 spans 17 residues. The V gene end was trimmed by 0 bases and the J gene end by 5 bases; junction bases not matched to a gene: 7. Germline V lookup: CDR1 LGHNA, CDR2 YSLEER. The CDR3, as DNA: TGCGCCAGCAGCCAAGATTTCGGGACAGGGTGGAATGAAAAACTGTTTTTT. This sequence encodes CASSQDFGTGWNEKLFF.

This chain uses TRBV6-6 with TRBJ1-6, with D unclear. The V gene's germline CDR1 is MNHNY and CDR2 SVGAGI (reference sequence). Trimming stripped 5 bases from V and 0 bases from J, with 17 bases between. The CDR3 covers 18 residues. The CDR3 here is CASSLDTLRRSYNSPLHF. As DNA, the CDR3 is TGTGCCAGCAGTCTTGACACACTCCGACGCTCCTATAATTCACCCCTCCACTTT.

The chain is built from TRBV7-2 and TRBJ1-3; D gene uncertain. Between the trimmed V and J ends, which lost 1 base and 0 bases, there was a span of 10 bases. Germline lookup yields CDR1 SGHTA and CDR2 FQGNSA. The CDR3 runs 16 residues. The CDR3 region has the DNA TGTGCCAGCAGCTTAGAAGGAACCTACTCTGGAAACACCATATATTTT. It encodes CASSLEGTYSGNTIYF.